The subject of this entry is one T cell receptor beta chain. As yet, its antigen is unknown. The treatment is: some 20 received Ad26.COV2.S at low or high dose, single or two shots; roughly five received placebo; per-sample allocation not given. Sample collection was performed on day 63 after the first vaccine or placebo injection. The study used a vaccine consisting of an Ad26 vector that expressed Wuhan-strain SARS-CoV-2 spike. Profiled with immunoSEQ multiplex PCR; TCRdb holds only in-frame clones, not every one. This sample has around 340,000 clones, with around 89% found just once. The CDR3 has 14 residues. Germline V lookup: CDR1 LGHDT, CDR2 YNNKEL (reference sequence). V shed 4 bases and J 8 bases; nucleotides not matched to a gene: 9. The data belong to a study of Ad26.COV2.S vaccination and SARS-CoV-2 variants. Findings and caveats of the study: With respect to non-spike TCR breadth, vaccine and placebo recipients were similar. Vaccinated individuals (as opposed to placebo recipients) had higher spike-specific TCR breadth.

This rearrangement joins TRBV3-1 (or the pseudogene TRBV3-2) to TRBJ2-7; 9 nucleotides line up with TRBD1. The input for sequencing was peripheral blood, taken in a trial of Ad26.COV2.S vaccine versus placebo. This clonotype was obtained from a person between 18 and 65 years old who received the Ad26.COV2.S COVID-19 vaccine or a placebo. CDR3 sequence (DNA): TGTGCCAGCAGCCGTCCCGGGACAGGGACCAAGCAGTACTTC. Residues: CASSRPGTGTKQYF.